The 17 T cell receptor beta chains given below trace back to one sample, sequenced in a study of PD-1 blockade in classical Hodgkin lymphoma. The protocol was immunoSEQ multiplex PCR, while the TCRdb copy is restricted to in-frame clones and leaves out a portion. The repertoire includes 24,000 or so clones, roughly nine tenths of them detected once, and approximately 0.54% sits in the top ten. Indicated time point: newly diagnosed, previously untreated cHL patient sample. Negative magnetic selection isolated CD4+ T cells from thawed PBMCs. The sequenced sample was CD4+ T cells from blood. The receptors derive from a human donor with classical Hodgkin lymphoma.

V is TRBV7-9 and J is TRBJ2-7; 9 bases fit TRBD1. V lost 5 bases to trimming and J lost 3 bases; unmatched junction nucleotides: 5. The CDR3 runs to 14 residues. CDR1 and CDR2 (germline): SEHNR, FQNEAQ (reference sequence). In DNA, the CDR3 is TGTGCCAGCAGCCCCGGGACAGGGAACTACGAGCAGTACTTC. This gives the protein CASSPGTGNYEQYF.

The count of this clone is one. This rearrangement joins TRBV5-6 to TRBJ1-5; tentatively, D is TRBD1 (5 bases). The CDR3 is made up of 18 amino acids. In germline, CDR1 is SGHDT, CDR2 YYEEEE. The ends were cut back, 0 bases at V and 1 base at J, with 17 bases in the middle. CDR3 amino acids: CASSLGFKWGESNQPQHF. In DNA, the CDR3 is TGTGCCAGCAGCTTGGGCTTTAAATGGGGGGAGAGCAATCAGCCCCAGCATTTT.

V and J are TRBV5-4 and TRBJ2-7; D possibly corresponds to TRBD1 (6 bases). The germline V gene encodes CDR1 SGHNT and CDR2 YYREEE (reference sequence). Trimming removed 0 bases from V and 4 bases from J, with 23 bases in between. The CDR3 is made up of 18 amino acids. CDR3 DNA sequence: TGTGCCAGCAGCTTGGGACAGGTGTCCGCCTCTACCCAATACGAGCAGTACTTC. Translation: CASSLGQVSASTQYEQYF.

The chain joins TRBV5-1 to TRBJ2-1, with 10 bases matching TRBD2. Germline loops: CDR1 SGHRS, CDR2 YFSETQ. This CDR3 region has 16 residues. V dropped 0 bases and J dropped 7; count of bases not matched to a gene: 7. The CDR3 nucleotides read TGCGCCAGCAGCTTGGAGAGGAGCGGGGGGGCTAATGAGCAGTTCTTC. Its translation is CASSLERSGGANEQFF.

This chain connects TRBV25-1 to TRBJ2-2; perhaps TRBD2 as D (6 bases). Germline values: CDR1 MGHDK, CDR2 SYGVNS. Trimming shortened V by 3 bases and J by 0 bases, and 11 bases separated the two germline ends. The CDR3 length is 16 residues. CDR3 protein: CASSEAGSPNTGELFF. The CDR3 DNA reads TGTGCCAGCAGTGAGGCGGGGAGCCCGAACACCGGGGAGCTGTTTTTT.

The V gene is TRBV25-1, the J gene TRBJ2-7, with 7 bases that match TRBD1. The CDR3 runs 16 residues. Losses at the gene ends were 1 base for V and 0 bases for J; bases not matched to a gene: 6. Germline V gene lookup returns CDR1 MGHDK and CDR2 SYGVNS. Here the CDR3 reads CASSELGGASSYEQYF. The CDR3 nucleotides are TGTGCCAGCAGTGAATTAGGGGGCGCAAGCTCCTACGAGCAGTACTTC.

This chain connects TRBV7-2 to TRBJ2-5; TRBD2 matches at 7 bases. The length of the CDR3 is 16 residues. Trimming took 1 base from V and 2 from J; bases not matched to a gene: 7. The germline V gene has CDR1 SGHTA and CDR2 FQGNSA. Written as DNA, the CDR3 is TGTGCCAGCAGCTTAGGACCCGGGGGGATACAAGAGACCCAGTACTTC. It translates to CASSLGPGGIQETQYF.

This chain joins TRBV28 and TRBJ1-4; 8 bases are a match to TRBD1. From germline, CDR1 is MDHEN and CDR2 SYDVKM. The CDR3 runs 14 residues. Unmatched junction bases numbered 9, after V lost 8 bases and J lost 7 bases. CDR3 loop: CASAATGDVEKLFF. The CDR3 bases are TGTGCCAGCGCCGCGACAGGGGATGTTGAAAAACTGTTTTTT.

The CDR3 region has the DNA TGTGCCAGCAGCTTGGAGCAGGCCGGGACAGTCAATCAGCCCCAGCATTTT. Protein: CASSLEQAGTVNQPQHF. The gene calls are TRBV5-8 and TRBJ1-5; 7 bases are a match to TRBD1. Germline CDR1 SGHTS, CDR2 YDEGEE. The V and J ends lost 0 bases and 3 bases, in that order; junction bases with no gene match: 9. The CDR3 is 17 residues long.

This clone occurred once. The rearrangement joins TRBV11-3 to TRBJ2-1, with TRBD1 as a possible D gene (5 bases). The CDR3 spans 15 residues. CDR1 and CDR2 from the germline V gene are SGHNT and YENEEA. The germline V and J ends were trimmed by 0 bases and 0 bases, with 6 bases remaining between them. The CDR3 spells CASSLEGASYNEQFF. CDR3 coding DNA: TGTGCCAGCAGCTTAGAAGGGGCCTCCTACAATGAGCAGTTCTTC.

This chain uses TRBV6-6 with TRBJ2-7, with TRBD1 matching 7 bases. V was pared by 6 bases and J by 2 bases, with 4 bases of the junction left unmatched. CDR3 length: 13 amino acids. In germline, CDR1 is MNHNY, CDR2 SVGAGI (reference sequence). The CDR3 coding sequence is TGTGCCAGCAGGACTGGACAGGCCTACGAGCAGTACTTC. Translating gives CASRTGQAYEQYF.

The chain recombines TRBV19 with TRBJ1-1; possible D gene TRBD1, 5 bases. The CDR3 is made up of 14 amino acids. Germline V gene lookup returns CDR1 LNHDA and CDR2 SQIVND (reference sequence). Trimming stripped 3 bases from V and 7 bases from J, with 15 bases between. The CDR3 spells CASSMAGRRGEAFF. The CDR3 DNA is TGTGCCAGTAGTATGGCAGGGCGGCGCGGTGAAGCTTTCTTT.

The V call is TRBV5-1, the J call TRBJ1-1; the D is unclear. CDR3 length: 13 residues. From germline, CDR1 is SGHRS and CDR2 YFSETQ. The V end lost 1 base, the J end lost 4 bases, and 8 bases lay between the germline ends. Here the CDR3 DNA reads TGCGCCAGCAGCTTGTCGGGGATCACTGAAGCTTTCTTT. Translated, it gives CASSLSGITEAFF.

The chain is built from TRBV2 and TRBJ1-1; D ambiguous. Germline V gene sequence: CDR1 SNHLY, CDR2 FYNNEI. Deletions cut 3 bases from V and 1 base from J, with 12 bases between. The CDR3 is 15 amino acids. The CDR3 sequence is CASSDRRPENTEAFF. The DNA of the CDR3 is TGTGCCAGCAGTGATAGGAGGCCAGAGAACACTGAAGCTTTCTTT.

V is TRBV7-9 and J is TRBJ2-1; 7 bases agree with TRBD2. Germline values: CDR1 SEHNR, CDR2 FQNEAQ (reference sequence). This CDR3 is built from 14 residues. Unmatched junction bases numbered 7, after V lost 5 bases and J lost 6 bases. The CDR3 reads CASSLWGRGNEQFF. The CDR3 DNA sequence: TGTGCCAGCAGCCTCTGGGGGAGGGGCAATGAGCAGTTCTTC.

CDR3 residues: CASSSADTQYF. The CDR3 coding sequence is TGTGCCAGCAGCTCCGCAGATACGCAGTATTTT. The chain has TRBV7-2 and TRBJ2-3; D is undetermined. CDR1 is SGHTA and CDR2 is FQGNSA in the germline V gene. V was trimmed by 4 bases and J by 4 bases, leaving 3 bases between them. The CDR3 has 11 residues.

The chain uses TRBV7-6 and TRBJ2-3; D may be TRBD1 or TRBD2 (5 bases each). With 1 base removed from V and 4 bases from J, the gap between germline ends came to 15 bases. The CDR3 length is 16 residues. Germline CDR1 is SGHVS and CDR2 is FNYEAQ. CDR3 sequence reads: CASSLVSGAVADTQYF. CDR3 DNA sequence: TGTGCCAGCAGCTTAGTCTCCGGGGCCGTCGCAGATACGCAGTATTTT.